This record looks at one T cell receptor beta chain sequence and its context. The ends were cut back, 2 bases at V and 7 bases at J, with 15 bases in the middle. The CDR3 totals 15 residues. Germline CDR1 reads SGHNT; CDR2 reads YYREEE (reference sequence). This entry comes from a study of control samples from healthy donors and cancer patients. The assay was immunoSEQ multiplex PCR, and TCRdb's table has in-frame clones only and misses some. Of about 44,000 clones in the sample, approximately 70% were seen once. The receptor's source is a male donor with melanoma. Input material: formalin-fixed, paraffin-embedded tissue. The chain employs TRBV5-4 and TRBJ2-2; D is perhaps TRBD2 (5 bases). CDR3 region: CASSFAESGGGELFF. For the CDR3, the DNA is TGTGCCAGCAGCTTCGCTGAGAGCGGCGGCGGGGAGCTGTTTTTT.